This T cell receptor (beta chain) stems from a study of blood T cell repertoires in COVID-19. Measured with immunoSEQ multiplex PCR; TCRdb has only the in-frame clones, and not every one. The sample has approximately 98,000 clones; roughly 88% are singletons. This CDR3 comprises 15 residues. Germline values: CDR1 LNHDA, CDR2 SQIVND (reference sequence). With 2 bases clipped from V and 6 bases from J, the junction kept 6 bases outside the gene matches. V and J are TRBV19 and TRBJ2-2; 7 nucleotides align to TRBD2. The origin of this receptor is a human donor in a cohort sampled during active COVID-19. The specimen was peripheral blood. The CDR3 bases are TGTGCCAGTAGTATAAGGCGGGAGACTGCCGGGGAGCTGTTTTTT. It specifies CASSIRRETAGELFF.